A single sample is the source of the 32 T cell receptor beta chains below, sequenced in a study of T cells in Graves' hyperthyroidism and ophthalmopathy. Regions amplified from RNA transcripts were the TCR beta CDR3 regions. When the TCR CDR3 underwent first-round RT-PCR, the HTBI primer set was used. TCRdb reprocessed the multiplex PCR reads with MiXCR, giving one entry per CDR3 protein. The sample has roughly 300,000 distinct CDR3 sequences, 20% to 25% seen once. Sequencing used blood. These receptors were collected from a woman in her 50s with Graves' hyperthyroidism.

J is TRBJ2-1 and V is TRBV20-1; D unclear. CDR3 length equals 13 residues. Germline CDR1 is DFQATT and CDR2 is SNEGSKA (reference sequence). V lost 1 base, J lost 6 bases, and 10 bases lay in between. The CDR3, as DNA: TGCAGTGCTAGAGTTTGGGGATCCAATGAGCAGTTCTTC. It specifies CSARVWGSNEQFF.

The table lists this clonotype with a few counts. This sequence joins TRBV25-1 and TRBJ1-1; D unresolved. Germline loops: CDR1 MGHDK, CDR2 SYGVNS. The CDR3 length is 13 residues. Trimming stripped 2 bases from V and 4 bases from J, with 8 bases between. The CDR3 DNA is TGTGCCAGCAGTGAACGGGGAAGCACTGAAGCTTTCTTT. This encodes CASSERGSTEAFF.

This clonotype was counted between two and nine times. The rearrangement links TRBV6-2 or TRBV6-3 to TRBJ2-1; TRBD2 matches 11 bases. Per the germline V gene, CDR1 is MNHEY and CDR2 is SVGEGT. J lost 4 bases, V lost 6 bases, and 2 bases had no gene match. The CDR3 spans 14 residues. The CDR3 loop is CASRRTSGYNEQFF. CDR3 nucleotide sequence: TGTGCCAGCAGGCGGACTAGCGGGTACAATGAGCAGTTCTTC.

This clonotype was counted ten times or more. The V call is TRBV5-5, the J call TRBJ2-2; TRBD1 aligns across 11 bases. Trimming at V came to 4 bases and at J to 4 bases, leaving 3 bases not matched to a gene. This CDR3 contains 15 residues. Germline V CDR1 and CDR2: SGHKS, YYEKEE (reference sequence). CDR3 sequence: CASSTGQGVTGELFF. In DNA form, the CDR3 reads TGTGCCAGCAGCACGGGACAGGGGGTCACCGGGGAGCTGTTTTTT.

This clonotype came up once. A much larger clone lies one base from this, so it may be a read error. The V gene is TRBV10-3, the J gene TRBJ2-5, with no clear D. Trimming removed 5 bases from V and 1 base from J, with 11 bases in between. Looked up from germline, CDR1 is ENHRY and CDR2 is SYGVKD. This CDR3 comprises 14 residues. The CDR3 protein is CAISKRGSQETQYF. The CDR3, as DNA: TGTGCCATCAGTAAACGAGGCAGCCAAGAGACCCAGTACTTC.

The V and J genes are TRBV5-8 and TRBJ2-2; maybe TRBD1 (5 bases). Germline V CDR1 and CDR2: SGHTS, YDEGEE. V dropped 0 bases and J dropped 0 bases, with 12 bases sitting between them. The CDR3 has 17 residues. CDR3 DNA: TGTGCCAGCAGCTTGGCGCTTGGGGCGGCGAACACCGGGGAGCTGTTTTTT. Protein product: CASSLALGAANTGELFF.

This clonotype was counted ten times or more. The rearrangement links TRBV7-6 to TRBJ1-1; 7 bases fit TRBD1. Germline V gene data show CDR1 as SGHVS and CDR2 as FNYEAQ. The trim removed 1 base at V and 5 bases at J, leaving 7 bases unmatched. The CDR3 loop spans 15 amino acids. CDR3 sequence reads: CASSLEDRVGTEAFF. CDR3 nucleotide sequence: TGTGCCAGCAGCTTAGAAGACAGGGTTGGGACTGAAGCTTTCTTT.

The chain carries TRBV9 and TRBJ2-7; D may be TRBD1 or TRBD2 (6 bases each). This CDR3 has 16 amino acids. V was trimmed by 0 bases and J by 0 bases, leaving 13 bases between them. The germline V gene encodes CDR1 SGDLS and CDR2 YYNGEE. In nucleotides, the CDR3 is TGTGCCAGCAGCGTAGGTGGGGGGCTTCCCTCCTACGAGCAGTACTTC. This codes for CASSVGGGLPSYEQYF.

The chain couples TRBV12-3 or TRBV12-4 to TRBJ2-7; D gene uncertain. This CDR3 is 12 amino acids long. The V end lost 4 bases, the J end lost 3 bases, and 7 bases lay between the germline ends. The CDR3 DNA follows: TGTGCCAGCAGTTCGACCATCTACGAGCAGTACTTC. Its protein is CASSSTIYEQYF.

This clonotype was recorded many times. The V and J genes are TRBV5-1 and TRBJ1-6; the match to TRBD1 covers 7 bases. The V and J ends lost 0 bases and 16 bases, in that order; junction bases with no gene match: 10. This CDR3 region has 14 residues. CDR1 SGHRS and CDR2 YFSETQ come from the germline V gene. The chain's CDR3 is CASSLGDSLGPLHF. The CDR3 DNA is TGCGCCAGCAGCTTGGGGGACAGCCTTGGCCCGCTCCACTTT.

The CDR3 is CASSLASSTEAFF. The DNA of the CDR3 is TGTGCCAGCAGTTTAGCCTCCAGCACTGAAGCTTTCTTT. The gene calls are TRBV12-3 or TRBV12-4 and TRBJ1-1, with unresolved D. Trimming stripped 0 bases from V and 4 bases from J, with 6 bases between. This CDR3 contains 13 residues.

Many counts were recorded for this clonotype. The chain is built from TRBV20-1 and TRBJ2-7; no definite D call. CDR3 length equals 13 residues. From germline, CDR1 is DFQATT and CDR2 SNEGSKA (reference sequence). Trimming removed 3 bases from V and 0 bases from J, with 9 bases in between. CDR3 loop: CSARPQSSYEQYF. In DNA form, the CDR3 reads TGCAGTGCTAGGCCGCAGAGCTCCTACGAGCAGTACTTC.

The rearrangement joins TRBV3-1 to TRBJ2-5; 10 nucleotides agree with TRBD2. The ends lost 5 bases at V and 5 bases at J; junction bases unmatched: 8. CDR1 is LGHDT, CDR2 YNNKEL, per germline (reference sequence). CDR3 length equals 15 residues. The CDR3 protein is CASSRDLAGVETQYF. For the CDR3, the DNA is TGTGCCAGCAGCAGAGACCTAGCGGGGGTTGAGACCCAGTACTTC.

This clonotype showed up just a few times. The rearrangement joins TRBV6-2 or TRBV6-3 to TRBJ1-4; 10 nucleotides align to TRBD1. This CDR3 is built from 14 residues. The germline CDR1 and CDR2 sequences are MNHEY and SVGEGT. J gave up 8 bases and V 7 bases, and 7 bases lay outside the gene matches. The CDR3 nucleotides read TGTGCCAGCACCCACCGGGACAGGGGCGAAAAACTGTTTTTT. Protein product: CASTHRDRGEKLFF.

This sequence joins TRBV5-1 and TRBJ2-1; 11 bases are shared with TRBD2. The V gene end was trimmed by 2 bases and the J gene end by 0 bases; junction bases not matched to a gene: 4. Germline CDR1 SGHRS, CDR2 YFSETQ. The CDR3 totals 17 residues. The DNA for the CDR3 is TGCGCCAGCAGCTTTATAGCGGGAGGGAGCTCCTACAATGAGCAGTTCTTC. Translating gives CASSFIAGGSSYNEQFF.

This clonotype was observed a few times. The rearrangement joins TRBV28 to TRBJ2-7; D tentatively reads TRBD1 or TRBD2 (7 bases each). CDR3 size: 16 residues. The germline V gene encodes CDR1 MDHEN and CDR2 SYDVKM. Trimming took off 5 bases at V and 2 bases at J, with 19 bases between the two ends. The CDR3 nucleotides read TGTGCCAGCAGTGGGAGGGGGCGGTCTAGCGCCTACGAGCAGTACTTC. Amino acid sequence: CASSGRGRSSAYEQYF. Together with reference TRBV28 and TRBJ2-7, the CDR3 gives the full variable domain: DVKVTQSSRYLVKRTGEKVFLECVQDMDHENMFWYRQDPGLGLRLIYFSYDVKMKEKGDIPEGYSVSREKKERFSLILESASTNQTSMYLCASSGRGRSSAYEQYFGPGTRLTVT.

This chain connects TRBV5-1 to TRBJ1-4; no firm D call. The CDR3 spans 18 residues. The germline V gene has CDR1 SGHRS and CDR2 YFSETQ. With 4 bases removed from V and 4 bases from J, the gap between germline ends came to 23 bases. The CDR3 bases are TGCGCCAGCAGCGAATTGGGAGGAGTGGCCCTTGTTAATGAAAAACTGTTTTTT. Protein sequence: CASSELGGVALVNEKLFF.

This chain joins TRBV20-1 and TRBJ2-3, with TRBD2 matching 9 bases. The J segment lost 11 bases and the V segment lost 5 bases, leaving 14 bases of the junction unmatched. Germline V gene sequence: CDR1 DFQATT, CDR2 SNEGSKA (reference sequence). There are 14 residues in the CDR3. The CDR3 is CSAQTSRAGGRQYF. Here the CDR3 DNA reads TGCAGTGCTCAGACTAGTCGGGCGGGGGGGAGGCAGTATTTT.

This chain links TRBV28 with TRBJ2-5, with D perhaps being TRBD1 or TRBD2 (5 bases each). V gave up 7 bases and J gave up 7 bases, with 19 bases separating them. Germline-derived CDR1 and CDR2 are MDHEN and SYDVKM. CDR3 size: 14 residues. The chain's CDR3 is CASTRPDSGRTQYF. CDR3 coding DNA: TGTGCCAGCACACGTCCTGACAGCGGTAGGACCCAGTACTTC.

The gene calls are TRBV5-1 and TRBJ2-3, with 7 nucleotides matching TRBD2. Germline V gene data show CDR1 as SGHRS and CDR2 as YFSETQ. CDR3 length: 16 residues. The trim removed 4 bases at V and 3 bases at J, leaving 11 bases unmatched. The CDR3 nucleotides read TGCGCCAGCAGCCCTCCGGGAAGCGGGAAAACAGATACGCAGTATTTT. Protein: CASSPPGSGKTDTQYF.

A remark on this clonotype: A much larger clone sits a single nucleotide away, making a read error possible. The rearrangement uses TRBV12-3 or TRBV12-4 and TRBJ2-6, with a possible D match to TRBD2 (5 bases). The CDR3 contains 17 residues. Written as DNA, the CDR3 is TGTGCCAGCAGCCCCCTAGGACTCGGGTCTGGGGTCAACGTCCTGACTTTC. Translated: CASSPLGLGSGVNVLTF.

At least ten counts were recorded for this clonotype. The chain employs TRBV20-1 and TRBJ1-4, with a weak D call TRBD1 (5 bases). This CDR3 is built from 14 residues. Trimming pared 0 bases from V and 8 bases from J, leaving 13 bases between. Germline V gene lookup returns CDR1 DFQATT and CDR2 SNEGSKA (reference sequence). As DNA, the CDR3 is TGCAGTGCTAGAGATTTCAGGGCTTCCGAAAAACTGTTTTTT. As protein: CSARDFRASEKLFF.

The chain is built from TRBV28 and TRBJ2-1; 11 bases map to TRBD2. CDR1 is MDHEN, CDR2 SYDVKM, per germline. V lost 5 bases and J lost 5; bases outside the gene matches: 17. The CDR3 contains 19 residues. CDR3 coding DNA: TGTGCCAGCAGTAGGCTCGGGACTAGCGGAGTGGATGGACACAATGAGCAGTTCTTC. The encoded protein is CASSRLGTSGVDGHNEQFF.

This clonotype has just a few counts. This chain connects TRBV20-1 to TRBJ1-4; weak D call: TRBD1 (5 bases). Trimming took 3 bases from V and 8 from J, leaving 10 bases between them. Germline V gene lookup returns CDR1 DFQATT and CDR2 SNEGSKA (reference sequence). The CDR3 spans 12 residues. In DNA form, the CDR3 reads TGCAGTGCTAGGGGGGTAAAAGAAAAACTGTTTTTT. Protein product: CSARGVKEKLFF.

This clonotype came up a few times. V usage is TRBV20-1 and J usage is TRBJ1-4, with TRBD1 identical over 7 bases. V shed 6 bases and J 4 bases; nucleotides not matched to a gene: 8. From germline, CDR1 is DFQATT and CDR2 SNEGSKA (reference sequence). The CDR3 length is 14 residues. CDR3 sequence (DNA): TGCAGTGCACTACCCGACAGGGATAATGAAAAACTGTTTTTT. Its protein product is CSALPDRDNEKLFF.

The sample holds a few counts of this clonotype. The V and J genes are TRBV7-8 and TRBJ1-5, with D possibly being TRBD1 (6 bases). Trimming shortened V by 2 bases and J by 7 bases, and 15 bases separated the two germline ends. CDR3 length: 15 amino acids. Germline values: CDR1 SGHVS, CDR2 FQNEAQ. CDR3 DNA: TGTGCCAGCAGCTTAATGCAGGGGCAGAAGCAGCCCCAGCATTTT. Protein: CASSLMQGQKQPQHF.

The chain couples TRBV10-1 to TRBJ2-7; no clear D. CDR1 and CDR2 (germline): WNHNN, SYGVQD (reference sequence). The germline V and J ends were trimmed by 3 bases and 7 bases, with 13 bases remaining between them. CDR3 length equals 13 residues. CDR3 DNA sequence: TGCGCCAGCAGTGAAAAGGCTAATTGGGAGCAGTACTTC. It codes for CASSEKANWEQYF.

The rearrangement links TRBV27 to TRBJ1-1; 11 nucleotides agree with TRBD1. Germline lookup yields CDR1 MNHEY and CDR2 SMNVEV (reference sequence). V dropped 5 bases and J dropped 5; count of bases not matched to a gene: 10. The CDR3 spans 16 residues. The CDR3 is CASSPRTGGAGTEAFF. The CDR3 nucleotides read TGTGCCAGCAGTCCGAGGACAGGGGGCGCCGGGACTGAAGCTTTCTTT.

This clonotype was observed at least ten times. V is TRBV20-1 and J is TRBJ2-5; D remains unclear. V lost 2 bases and J lost 5, with 9 bases in between. This CDR3 region has 12 residues. Per germline, CDR1 DFQATT and CDR2 SNEGSKA (reference sequence). The CDR3 bases are TGCAGTGCTAGACCTAGGGCTGAGACCCAGTACTTC. Its protein product is CSARPRAETQYF.

This clonotype was counted at least ten times. The chain links TRBV5-1 to TRBJ2-4; 11 nucleotides line up with TRBD1. Unmatched junction bases numbered 6, after V lost 4 bases and J lost 6 bases. Looked up from germline, CDR1 is SGHRS and CDR2 is YFSETQ. This CDR3 is 15 amino acids long. The CDR3 DNA is TGCGCCAGCAGCCCCCGGGACAGGGGGTCAAACATTCAGTACTTC. This sequence encodes CASSPRDRGSNIQYF.

The chain joins TRBV9 to TRBJ2-5, with 8 bases that match TRBD2. The ends lost 0 bases at V and 2 bases at J; junction bases unmatched: 3. The CDR3 is 15 residues long. Germline lookup yields CDR1 SGDLS and CDR2 YYNGEE. The CDR3 reads CASSVDGGRQETQYF. Written as DNA, the CDR3 is TGTGCCAGCAGCGTAGATGGCGGGAGGCAAGAGACCCAGTACTTC.

With regard to this clonotype: A much larger clonotype is one base distant, so this may be a read error. The chain has TRBV5-1 and TRBJ2-7, with TRBD2 matching 8 bases. Germline assignment: CDR1 SGHRS and CDR2 YFSETQ. V gave up 2 bases and J gave up 2 bases; unmatched junction bases: 3. CDR3 size: 14 residues. As DNA, the CDR3 is TGCGCCAGCAGCTTAGTAGCGGGAACCTACGAGCAGTACTTC. Encoded protein: CASSLVAGTYEQYF.